The rows below give T cell receptor delta chains drawn from one sample of a study of Vδ1+ human thymocytes. TCRdb re-analyzed the multiplex PCR reads via CATT. The table includes about 27,000 delta-chain clones, roughly 29% detected once. Sequenced: Vdelta1+ gamma-delta thymocytes from the thymus. These receptors originate from a boy less than two years old who had congenital heart surgery. The CDR3 runs from the conserved cysteine through the conserved F or W. D genes are given only for firm matches. For some rows the clone size is stated as once, few or many, or as a class when expanded; others skip it.

d_call clone_size j_call v_call cdr3_nt cdr3_aa
. . TRDJ1 TRDV1 TGTGCTCTTGGGGCCCAGGCAGTGTCGGGGGCTCTCATCTTT CALGAQAVSGALIF
TRDD3 . TRDJ1 TRDV1 TGTGCTCTTGGGGGCCTTCCCTACTGGGGGATTCAAGCCCGCACCGATAAACTCATCTTT CALGGLPYWGIQARTDKLIF
TRDD3 . TRDJ1 TRDV1 TGTGCTCTTGGGGAACGCCCAGACTGGGGGATACGTTCCTTGTACACCGATAAACTCATCTTT CALGERPDWGIRSLYTDKLIF
TRDD3 . TRDJ1 TRDV1 TGTGCTCTTGGGGAACGGATAAGCGTATGGTCTGGGGGAAGGAGGGTGAGGAAACTCATCTTT CALGERISVWSGGRRVRKLIF
TRDD3 once TRDJ1 TRDV1 TGTGCTCTTGGGCCCCTAGGCGTCCTACTGGGGGATAATCTCTACACCGATAAACTCATCTTT CALGPLGVLLGDNLYTDKLIF
. . TRDJ1 TRDV1 TGTGCTCTTGGGAAGAGCCCCACTAAGTTAAATAAACTCATCTTT CALGKSPTKLNKLIF
TRDD3 few TRDJ1 TRDV1 TGTGCTCTTGGGGAACGTCATTCCTACGGGGGATACGTTCTAGGTCGGAACACCGATAAACTCATCTTT CALGERHSYGGYVLGRNTDKLIF
TRDD3 . TRDJ1 TRDV1 TGTGCTCTTGGGGTTGTGGGGCGGCCTTCCTACGGACTGGGGGATATTGATAAACTCATCTTT CALGVVGRPSYGLGDIDKLIF
TRDD3 . TRDJ1 TRDV1 TGTGCTCTTGGGGACGCCTTCCGGTACTGGGGGATACAAACCGATAAACTCATCTTT CALGDAFRYWGIQTDKLIF
. few TRDJ1 TRDV2 TGTGCCTGTGACACCGGGGCCCTGGGGATCCATACGTGCGATAAACTCATCTTT CACDTGALGIHTCDKLIF
. . TRDJ1 TRDV1 TGTGCTCTTTGGGAAGAAATACGGGGGGGGATTCTTAAACTCATCTTT CALWEEIRGGILKLIF
. few TRDJ1 TRDV1 TGTGCTCTTGGGGATATCATTCCTTCCATCGGGGATTGTTGCACCGATAAACTCATCTTT CALGDIIPSIGDCCTDKLIF
. . TRDJ1 TRDV1 TGTGCTCTTGGGGAACTTCGTCCTACGGGATTGGGTAGGAGGATACCCCGCACTCATACCGATCCCACGTACACCGATAAACTCATCTTT CALGELRPTGLGRRIPRTHTDPTYTDKLIF